One and the same sample provided the 10 T cell receptor beta chains below, sequenced in a study of OX40 agonist ivuxolimab in advanced cancers. The library was prepared using the immunoSEQ multiplex PCR assay. As stored in TCRdb, this immuneACCESS dataset retains in-frame rearrangements with V and J assigned. A fraction of the clones does not appear; measured against another copy, unresolved V genes explain less than half of the discrepancy, and the remainder lacks a known reason. The sample includes 60,000 to 75,000 clones, with approximately 90% observed a single time. The top ten constitute about 3.9% of the sample. The sample was CD4+ or CD8+ T cells sorted from blood, taken in a trial of the OX40 agonist ivuxolimab. The source is an adult with an advanced solid tumor such as melanoma, head and neck, liver or kidney cancer.

The chain carries TRBV5-4 and TRBJ1-1, with D hard to call. The V end lost 0 bases, the J end lost 0 bases, and 9 bases lay between the germline ends. Germline V CDR1 and CDR2: SGHNT, YYREEE (reference sequence). This CDR3 is built from 15 residues. As DNA, the CDR3 is TGTGCCAGCAGCTTGGAGTCGGGCGTGAACACTGAAGCTTTCTTT. The encoded protein is CASSLESGVNTEAFF.

The chain recombines TRBV6-5 with TRBJ1-1; no definite D call. The CDR3 is made up of 16 amino acids. Germline V CDR1 and CDR2: MNHEY, SVGAGI. V was cut by 0 bases and J by 0 bases, with 11 bases left in between. The CDR3 DNA sequence: TGTGCCAGCAGTTACTCGAGACTAGGCTTGAACACTGAAGCTTTCTTT. Translation: CASSYSRLGLNTEAFF.

The chain combines TRBV2 with TRBJ2-3; D tentatively fits TRBD1 or TRBD2 (5 bases each). This CDR3 is built from 13 residues. Between the trimmed V and J ends, which lost 2 bases and 5 bases, there was a span of 8 bases. Germline V gives CDR1 SNHLY, CDR2 FYNNEI. The CDR3 bases are TGTGCCAGCAGTGAAAAGAGGGGAGATACGCAGTATTTT. Protein sequence: CASSEKRGDTQYF. Variable domain in full (rest from reference TRBV2 and TRBJ2-3): EPEVTQTPSHQVTQMGQEVILRCVPISNHLYFYWYRQILGQKVEFLVSFYNNEISEKSEIFDDQFSVERPDGSNFTLKIRSTKLEDSAMYFCASSEKRGDTQYFGPGTRLTVL.

The chain joins TRBV2 to TRBJ1-5; D is undetermined. Germline V gives CDR1 SNHLY, CDR2 FYNNEI. The CDR3 is made up of 15 amino acids. V lost 4 bases and J 6 bases, leaving 16 bases between the germline ends. The CDR3 loop reads CASSVGQAKGQPQHF. CDR3 DNA sequence: TGTGCCAGCAGTGTAGGTCAGGCCAAGGGTCAGCCCCAGCATTTT. Drawing the rest from reference TRBV2 and TRBJ1-5, the complete variable domain is EPEVTQTPSHQVTQMGQEVILRCVPISNHLYFYWYRQILGQKVEFLVSFYNNEISEKSEIFDDQFSVERPDGSNFTLKIRSTKLEDSAMYFCASSVGQAKGQPQHFGDGTRLSIL.

Only a few counts were recorded for this clone. The V call is TRBV30, the J call TRBJ1-1, with 7 nucleotides matching TRBD1. Germline-derived CDR1 and CDR2 are GTSNPN and SVGIG (reference sequence). J gave up 5 bases and V 2 bases, and 5 bases lay outside the gene matches. The CDR3 length is 13 residues. The CDR3 coding sequence is TGTGCCTGGAGTCGACAGGGAGGGACTGAAGCTTTCTTT. This encodes CAWSRQGGTEAFF.

The V call is TRBV6-6, the J call TRBJ1-6; no firm D call. The CDR3 is 15 amino acids. V was cut by 5 bases and J by 5 bases, with 13 bases left in between. Germline assignment: CDR1 MNHNY and CDR2 SVGAGI (reference sequence). The DNA for the CDR3 is TGTGCCAGCAGTGACGGGTTCCTGAATAATTCACCCCTCCACTTT. Translating gives CASSDGFLNNSPLHF.

The CDR3, as DNA: TGTGCCACCAGCAGAGACCGGACAGGGATCCAAGAGACCCAGTACTTC. Translation gives CATSRDRTGIQETQYF. The chain combines TRBV15 with TRBJ2-5, with 8 bases matching TRBD1. Germline V gene lookup returns CDR1 LNHNV and CDR2 YYDKDF (reference sequence). The CDR3 covers 16 residues. V gave up 0 bases and J gave up 1 base; unmatched junction bases: 4.

V gene TRBV19 combines with J gene TRBJ1-2; TRBD1 is a possible D gene (6 bases). V lost 7 bases to trimming and J lost 2 bases, with 17 bases between them. CDR1 is LNHDA and CDR2 is SQIVND in the germline V gene (reference sequence). The CDR3 has 15 amino acids. The DNA of the CDR3 is TGTGCCAGTAACCCTTCCTTGGGGGCGAACTATGGCTACACCTTC. Protein product: CASNPSLGANYGYTF. Looking up the rest from reference TRBV19 and TRBJ1-2 gives the full variable domain: DGGITQSPKYLFRKEGQNVTLSCEQNLNHDAMYWYRQDPGQGLRLIYYSQIVNDFQKGDIAEGYSVSREKKESFPLTVTSAQKNPTAFYLCASNPSLGANYGYTFGSGTRLTVV.

The chain joins TRBV19 to TRBJ1-4; D gene uncertain. Per the germline V gene, CDR1 is LNHDA and CDR2 is SQIVND (reference sequence). The CDR3 has 14 amino acids. Trimming removed 7 bases from V and 7 bases from J, with 16 bases in between. CDR3 loop: CASTPPDLTEKLFF. The CDR3 DNA is TGTGCCAGTACCCCGCCAGACTTGACTGAAAAACTGTTTTTT.

This chain joins TRBV15 and TRBJ1-2; D is unresolved. The CDR3 totals 14 residues. CDR1 is LNHNV, CDR2 YYDKDF, per germline (reference sequence). The V and J ends lost 1 base and 0 bases respectively, with 6 bases between them. This chain's CDR3 is CATSRVGPNYGYTF. The DNA of the CDR3 is TGTGCCACCAGCAGAGTCGGCCCTAACTATGGCTACACCTTC. The whole variable domain, filled in from reference TRBV15 and TRBJ1-2, reads DAMVIQNPRYQVTQFGKPVTLSCSQTLNHNVMYWYQQKSSQAPKLLFHYYDKDFNNEADTPDNFQSRRPNTSFCFLDIRSPGLGDTAMYLCATSRVGPNYGYTFGSGTRLTVV.